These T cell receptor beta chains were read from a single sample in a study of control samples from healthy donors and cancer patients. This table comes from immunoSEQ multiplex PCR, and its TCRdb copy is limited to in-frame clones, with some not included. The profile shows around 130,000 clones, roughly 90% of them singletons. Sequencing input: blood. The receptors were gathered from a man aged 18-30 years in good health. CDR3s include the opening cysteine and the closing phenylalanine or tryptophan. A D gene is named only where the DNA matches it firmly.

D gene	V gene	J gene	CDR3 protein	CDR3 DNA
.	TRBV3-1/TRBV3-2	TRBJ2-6	CASSLPMGVSGANVLTF	TGTGCCAGCAGCCTCCCGATGGGGGTCTCTGGGGCCAACGTCCTGACTTTC
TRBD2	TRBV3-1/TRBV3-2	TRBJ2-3	CASSVASGVRRWYF	TGTGCCAGCAGCGTAGCTAGCGGGGTCCGTCGCTGGTATTTT
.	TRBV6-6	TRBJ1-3	CASSYDSSGNTIYF	TGTGCCAGCAGTTACGACAGCTCTGGAAACACCATATATTTT
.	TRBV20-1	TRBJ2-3	CSASITGSPDTQYF	TGCAGTGCTAGTATAACAGGGTCTCCAGATACGCAGTATTTT
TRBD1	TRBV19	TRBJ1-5	CASGDRVIQPQHF	TGTGCCAGTGGGGACAGGGTAATACAGCCCCAGCATTTT
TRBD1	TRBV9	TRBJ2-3	CASSGQGNTQYF	TGTGCCAGCAGCGGACAGGGAAATACGCAGTATTTT
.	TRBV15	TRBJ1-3	CATSRDTGGGLLGNTIYF	TGTGCCACCAGCAGAGATACGGGTGGGGGATTGTTAGGAAACACCATATATTTT
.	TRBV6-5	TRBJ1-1	CASSYGGRGTEAFF	TGTGCCAGCAGTTACGGGGGGCGCGGCACTGAAGCTTTCTTT
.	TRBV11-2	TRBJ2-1	CASSVSGSVAYNEQFF	TGTGCCAGCAGCGTTTCGGGCAGTGTGGCGTACAATGAGCAGTTCTTC
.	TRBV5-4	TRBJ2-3	CASSPSSFADTQYF	TGTGCCAGCAGCCCCAGTTCGTTTGCAGATACGCAGTATTTT
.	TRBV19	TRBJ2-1	CASSSGFSYNEQFF	TGTGCCAGTAGTAGCGGTTTCTCCTACAATGAGCAGTTCTTC
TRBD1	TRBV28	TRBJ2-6	CASSLLGTAGGANVLTF	TGTGCCAGCAGTTTACTCGGGACAGCAGGTGGGGCCAACGTCCTGACTTTC
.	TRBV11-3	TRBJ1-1	CASSPSVGLPPVDTEAFF	TGTGCCAGCAGCCCGTCTGTTGGCCTTCCCCCTGTGGACACTGAAGCTTTCTTT
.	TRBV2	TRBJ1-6	CASSGADSSNSPLHF	TGTGCCAGCAGTGGGGCCGACAGTTCTAATTCACCCCTCCACTTT
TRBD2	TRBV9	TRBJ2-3	CASSKPSGGYTDTQYF	TGTGCCAGCAGCAAACCTAGCGGGGGTTACACAGATACGCAGTATTTT